These T cell receptor beta chains were read from a single sample in a study of shared clonotypes between healthy human individuals. Sequenced by immunoSEQ multiplex PCR; TCRdb stores in-frame clones only, minus some. The sample consists of 2 million to 2.5 million clones, over 85% of them appearing once. Sequencing was performed on naive CD4+ T cells from PBMCs. The receptors come from a man in his late teens or twenties in good health. Some clones in this sample may be carry-over from other donors' samples. CDR3s include the opening cysteine and the closing phenylalanine or tryptophan. A D gene is named only where the DNA matches it firmly. A row's size may be missing; if present it is once, few, many or a size class.

j_gene	d_gene	v_gene	abundance	CDR3nt	CDR3aa
TRBJ1-3	NA	TRBV28	few	TGTGCCAGCAGTGATGACAGGTGGCTCTCTGGAAACACCATATATTTT	CASSDDRWLSGNTIYF
TRBJ1-5	NA	TRBV19	NA	TGTGCCAGTAGTATAATGGAAAATAGCAATCAGCCCCAGCATTTT	CASSIMENSNQPQHF
TRBJ2-5	NA	TRBV4-2	NA	TGTGCCAGCAGCCATAAACAGGGCCAAGAGACCCAGTACTTC	CASSHKQGQETQYF
TRBJ2-1	NA	TRBV2	NA	TGTGCCAGCAGTGTGGGACTCTACAATGAGCAGTTCTTC	CASSVGLYNEQFF
TRBJ2-2	NA	TRBV11-3	NA	TGTGCCAGCAGCTCTTCCCTAGTTTCCGGGGAGCTGTTTTTT	CASSSSLVSGELFF
TRBJ2-3	NA	TRBV7-3	NA	TGTGCCAGCAGCTTAAGTGCCAGTCTAAGCACAGATACGCAGTATTTT	CASSLSASLSTDTQYF
TRBJ2-3	TRBD2	TRBV5-4	once	TGTGCCAGCAGCAGGACTAGCGGGAGGGGAGATACGCAGTATTTT	CASSRTSGRGDTQYF
TRBJ1-1	NA	TRBV5-1	few	TGCGCCAGCAGCTTGTCGGACTTTGGGGACACTGAAGCTTTCTTT	CASSLSDFGDTEAFF
TRBJ1-5	NA	TRBV6-5	NA	TGTGCCAGCAGTTTAAGGGGTCGGGGTCAGCCCCAGCATTTT	CASSLRGRGQPQHF
TRBJ2-1	NA	TRBV27	NA	TGTGCCAGTTCCCCCCTCTCCCCGGGTGCGGAAGATTACAATGAGCAGTTCTTC	CASSPLSPGAEDYNEQFF
TRBJ1-5	TRBD1	TRBV19	once	TGTGCCAGTAGAAGAAAGGGGGCCGGAGGTCATCAGCCCCAGCATTTT	CASRRKGAGGHQPQHF
TRBJ1-2	NA	TRBV7-2	NA	TGTGCCAGCAGCCCAGCGGGGGGCGGAGGCTACACCTTC	CASSPAGGGGYTF
TRBJ1-1	TRBD1	TRBV6-5	NA	TGTGCCAGCAGTTCGACGACAGGGGGATCTACTGAAGCTTTCTTT	CASSSTTGGSTEAFF
TRBJ2-7	NA	TRBV11-2	NA	TGTGCCAGCAGCTTAGTTGAAACCGATGAATACGAGCAGTACTTC	CASSLVETDEYEQYF
TRBJ2-7	NA	TRBV5-5	NA	TGTGCCAGCAGCTTGGGGGGTACAGGGTCCTACGAGCAGTACTTC	CASSLGGTGSYEQYF
TRBJ2-7	TRBD1	TRBV28	once	TGTGCCAGCACCGAATCGGACGGACAGGGGGGCAACTCCTACGAGCAGTACTTC	CASTESDGQGGNSYEQYF
TRBJ2-2	NA	TRBV28	NA	TGTGCCAGCAGTTTAGCCGGAGCGAACACCGGGGAGCTGTTTTTT	CASSLAGANTGELFF